This T cell receptor beta chain was documented in a study of Ad26.COV2.S vaccination and SARS-CoV-2 variants. Study at large: The COV1001 Ad26.COV2.S trial arm included the donor. Overall study findings and caveats: It was found that vaccine and placebo recipients had similar non-spike TCR breadth.

CDR1 is SGHDN, CDR2 FVKESK, per germline. The CDR3 length is 15 residues. Trimming took 4 bases from V and 4 from J; bases not matched to a gene: 9. A word on this clone: What it recognizes is unknown.

Stated treatment: 15 to 20 received Ad26.COV2.S at low or high dose, single or two shots; a few received placebo; per-sample allocation not given. Sampling took place 63 days after the first vaccine or placebo injection. An adult of 18-55 years in Boston served as donor. Here immunoSEQ multiplex PCR was the method, and the copy in TCRdb shows in-frame clones only, minus some. The data show some 320,000 clones, with more than 70% seen just once and 1.5% to 2% held by the top ten. The chain recombines TRBV14 with TRBJ2-7, with 8 positions matching TRBD1. The clonotype was recovered from a person between 18 and 65 years old who received the Ad26.COV2.S COVID-19 vaccine or a placebo. Sample: peripheral blood, taken in a trial of Ad26.COV2.S vaccine versus placebo. CDR3 DNA sequence: TGTGCCAGCAGCCCCCAGGGGGCTCGTTTTTACGAGCAGTACTTC. Translation: CASSPQGARFYEQYF.